The 30 T cell receptor beta chains in this list originate from one sample, sequenced in a study of T cells after yellow fever vaccination. One entry per CDR3 protein, called by TCRdb with MiXCR from the 5' RACE reads. Counted here are 550,000 or so distinct CDR3 sequences, 15% to 20% occurring once; the ten biggest clones make up approximately 15%. The sequencing here drew on PBMCs, taken 15 days after the yellow fever booster vaccination. The receptors stem from a man younger than 45 who received the YFV17D yellow fever vaccine.

This clonotype was seen only a few times. J is TRBJ2-2 and V is TRBV6-5, with TRBD2 identical over 16 bases. The CDR3 extends over 19 amino acids. Germline V lookup: CDR1 MNHEY, CDR2 SVGAGI. V shed 0 bases and J 6 bases; nucleotides not matched to a gene: 7. CDR3 nucleotides: TGTGCCAGCAGTTACTCGGGGGGACTAGCGGGAGGGCCTTCCGGGGAGCTGTTTTTT. Translating gives CASSYSGGLAGGPSGELFF.

CDR3: CASSSMGTSGSNEQFF. The CDR3, as DNA: TGTGCCAGCAGCTCGATGGGGACTAGCGGTTCCAATGAGCAGTTCTTC. The chain employs TRBV7-2 and TRBJ2-1; TRBD2 matches 11 bases. Trimming cost V 4 bases and J 6 bases; bases outside gene matches: 8. Germline assignment: CDR1 SGHTA and CDR2 FQGNSA. This CDR3 is 16 amino acids long.

The chain carries TRBV11-2 and TRBJ2-2, with D hard to call. Germline V CDR1 and CDR2: SGHAT, FQNNGV. The V and J ends lost 1 base and 6 bases respectively, with 15 bases between them. The CDR3 has 16 amino acids. The CDR3 reads CASSLVADSRAGELFF. Written as DNA, the CDR3 is TGTGCCAGCAGCTTAGTAGCCGATTCAAGAGCCGGGGAGCTGTTTTTT.

The chain combines TRBV5-5 with TRBJ1-4; D remains ambiguous. Germline V gene lookup returns CDR1 SGHKS and CDR2 YYEKEE (reference sequence). Trimming took 2 bases from V and 3 from J, leaving 11 bases between them. This CDR3 is built from 15 residues. In nucleotides, the CDR3 is TGTGCCAGCAGCTTAGCTTCGAACCCTAATGAAAAACTGTTTTTT. Amino acids: CASSLASNPNEKLFF.

This clonotype has only a few counts. The chain uses TRBV10-2 and TRBJ2-7; 9 nucleotides match TRBD2. The CDR3 has 14 amino acids. The J segment lost 1 base and the V segment lost 7 bases, leaving 5 bases of the junction unmatched. Germline loops: CDR1 WSHSY, CDR2 SAAADI. This CDR3 is CASMGSGSSYEQYF. DNA of the CDR3: TGCGCCAGCATGGGTAGCGGGAGTTCCTACGAGCAGTACTTC.

This clonotype was picked up a small number of times. The gene calls are TRBV27 and TRBJ2-7; 7 bases line up with TRBD2. This CDR3 is built from 15 residues. Trimming removed 0 bases from V and 1 base from J; junction bases left unmatched: 3. The germline V gene encodes CDR1 MNHEY and CDR2 SMNVEV (reference sequence). The CDR3 here is CASSLSWGGSYEQYF. CDR3 nucleotides: TGTGCCAGCAGTTTATCGTGGGGGGGTTCCTACGAGCAGTACTTC.

There are a few counts of this clonotype. The chain carries TRBV19 and TRBJ2-2; D could derive from TRBD1 or TRBD2 (7 bases each). The CDR3 length is 15 residues. The ends were cut back, 3 bases at V and 5 bases at J, with 13 bases in the middle. CDR1 LNHDA and CDR2 SQIVND come from the germline V gene (reference sequence). CDR3 bases: TGTGCCAGTAGTATTCAGGGGGGAGGGACCGGGGAGCTGTTTTTT. Translation gives CASSIQGGGTGELFF.

This clonotype was seen a handful of times. This chain joins TRBV9 and TRBJ2-7; 8 bases line up with TRBD1. Germline CDR1 is SGDLS and CDR2 is YYNGEE. This CDR3 spans 18 amino acids. Trimming cost V 0 bases and J 2 bases; bases outside gene matches: 13. The CDR3 nucleotides are TGTGCCAGCAGCGTAGGGGAGGACAGGGTTACGGGGACCTACGAGCAGTACTTC. Residues: CASSVGEDRVTGTYEQYF.

Ten or more counts support this clonotype. The genes are TRBV6-2 or TRBV6-3 and TRBJ2-1; D is tentatively TRBD1 or TRBD2 (5 bases each). Germline-derived CDR1 and CDR2 are MNHEY and SVGEGT. The CDR3 consists of 12 residues. Trimming took off 8 bases at V and 4 bases at J, with 9 bases between the two ends. The CDR3 protein is CASGGGYNEQFF. The CDR3 DNA is TGTGCCAGCGGGGGTGGTTACAATGAGCAGTTCTTC.

The chain joins TRBV6-1 to TRBJ2-7; D remains unclear. This CDR3 contains 12 residues. Germline-derived CDR1 and CDR2 are MNHNS and SASEGT. The V end lost 10 bases, the J end lost 7 bases, and 17 bases lay between the germline ends. The CDR3 region is CATLTLKGEQYF. The CDR3 coding sequence is TGTGCCACCTTAACACTCAAGGGTGAGCAGTACTTC.

There are a few counts of this clonotype. V usage is TRBV4-3 and J usage is TRBJ2-7, with TRBD2 identical over 7 bases. CDR1 is LGHNA, CDR2 YSLEER, per germline. Germline trimming cut 3 bases from V and 4 bases from J; bases unmatched to any gene: 9. The CDR3 sequence is 15 residues long. The CDR3 bases are TGCGCCAGCAGCCACGAAGCGAGTAGCGGGTACGAGCAGTACTTC. This codes for CASSHEASSGYEQYF.

This clonotype was recorded a few times. This rearrangement joins TRBV4-3 to TRBJ2-5, with 12 bases aligning to TRBD2. The V and J ends lost 1 base and 7 bases, in that order; junction bases with no gene match: 4. From germline, CDR1 is LGHNA and CDR2 YSLEER. The CDR3 consists of 15 residues. Here the CDR3 reads CASSQASGRDGTQYF. CDR3 in DNA: TGCGCCAGCAGCCAAGCTAGCGGGAGGGATGGGACCCAGTACTTC.

In its sample, this clonotype was seen a few times. The rearrangement joins TRBV20-1 to TRBJ2-3; 8 bases fit TRBD1. Germline trimming cut 5 bases from V and 3 bases from J; bases unmatched to any gene: 13. The CDR3 covers 16 residues. Germline CDR1 reads DFQATT; CDR2 reads SNEGSKA (reference sequence). The CDR3 nucleotides read TGCAGTGCTGAAGGAAGTTTTGGACAGGGAACAGATACGCAGTATTTT. Its translation is CSAEGSFGQGTDTQYF.

This clonotype was counted between two and nine times. The chain recombines TRBV6-5 with TRBJ1-3; TRBD1 is a possible D gene (6 bases). Trimming shortened V by 0 bases and J by 7 bases, and 19 bases separated the two germline ends. Germline values: CDR1 MNHEY, CDR2 SVGAGI. The CDR3 is 17 amino acids. CDR3 region: CASSYSSAGGMTNTIYF. CDR3 DNA: TGTGCCAGCAGTTACTCGTCGGCTGGGGGCATGACGAACACCATATATTTT.

The V call is TRBV29-1, the J call TRBJ1-3, with D possibly TRBD1 on 5 matching bases. The germline V and J ends were trimmed by 3 bases and 8 bases, with 14 bases remaining between them. The CDR3 spans 13 residues. Germline V lookup: CDR1 SQVTM, CDR2 ANQGSEA. CDR3: CSVDNRGEDTIYF. CDR3 nucleotide sequence: TGCAGCGTTGACAACCGGGGGGAGGACACCATATATTTT. The whole variable domain, filled in from reference TRBV29-1 and TRBJ1-3, reads SAVISQKPSRDICQRGTSLTIQCQVDSQVTMMFWYRQQPGQSLTLIATANQGSEATYESGFVIDKFPISRPNLTFSTLTVSNMSPEDSSIYLCSVDNRGEDTIYFGEGSWLTVV.

This clonotype occurred a few times. This chain uses TRBV5-1 with TRBJ2-7, with D possibly being TRBD2 (5 bases). Per germline, CDR1 SGHRS and CDR2 YFSETQ. This CDR3 spans 13 amino acids. V was clipped by 4 bases and J by 0 bases, with 8 bases between them. The CDR3 region is CASSGDYSYEQYF. The CDR3 nucleotides read TGCGCCAGCAGCGGAGACTACTCCTACGAGCAGTACTTC.

This clonotype was observed a handful of times. V usage is TRBV29-1 and J usage is TRBJ2-2; D is unclear. The germline V gene encodes CDR1 SQVTM and CDR2 ANQGSEA. The CDR3 is 12 amino acids. Trimming left V 6 bases short and J 3 bases short, with 8 bases between. CDR3 coding DNA: TGCAGCGTGCTGCGATACACCGGGGAGCTGTTTTTT. Encoded protein: CSVLRYTGELFF.

V usage is TRBV5-1 and J usage is TRBJ1-5; D gene uncertain. With 0 bases removed from V and 0 bases from J, the gap between germline ends came to 7 bases. CDR1 is SGHRS, CDR2 YFSETQ, per germline. The CDR3 is 15 amino acids. CDR3 in DNA: TGCGCCAGCAGCTTGGAAGGTGATAGCAATCAGCCCCAGCATTTT. As protein: CASSLEGDSNQPQHF.

This clonotype has only a few counts. The genes are TRBV7-8 and TRBJ2-2, with TRBD2 matching over 7 bases. Per germline, CDR1 SGHVS and CDR2 FQNEAQ. The V and J ends lost 4 bases and 1 base, in that order; junction bases with no gene match: 12. The length of the CDR3 is 18 residues. The CDR3 DNA is TGTGCCAGCAGCTCCTACTGGCCACAGCGGGGGAACACCGGGGAGCTGTTTTTT. It specifies CASSSYWPQRGNTGELFF. Full variable domain (outside the CDR3, taken from reference TRBV7-8 and TRBJ2-2): GAGVSQSPRYKVAKRGQDVALRCDPISGHVSLFWYQQALGQGPEFLTYFQNEAQLDKSGLPSDRFFAERPEGSVSTLKIQRTQQEDSAVYLCASSSYWPQRGNTGELFFGEGSRLTVL.

There are a few counts of this clonotype. The rearrangement joins TRBV27 to TRBJ1-1; D not resolved. V was trimmed by 2 bases and J by 1 base, leaving 8 bases between them. The CDR3 has 14 amino acids. Germline values: CDR1 MNHEY, CDR2 SMNVEV (reference sequence). This CDR3 reads CASSLLGGNTEAFF. For the CDR3, the DNA is TGTGCCAGCAGTTTACTTGGCGGGAACACTGAAGCTTTCTTT.

This clonotype appeared a few times. The rearrangement links TRBV6-5 to TRBJ2-3; D is undetermined. Germline V CDR1 and CDR2: MNHEY, SVGAGI. The CDR3 has 12 amino acids. V lost 8 bases and J 4 bases, leaving 10 bases between the germline ends. CDR3 in DNA: TGTGCCAGCTCAGACTGGCCAGATACGCAGTATTTT. This encodes CASSDWPDTQYF.

The rearrangement links TRBV20-1 to TRBJ2-3; possible D gene TRBD2, 6 bases. The CDR3 has 15 residues. The ends were cut back, 4 bases at V and 6 bases at J, with 20 bases in the middle. CDR1 is DFQATT, CDR2 SNEGSKA, per germline (reference sequence). CDR3 DNA sequence: TGCAGTGCTACGCGGGGAGAGGTCAGGAAGGATACGCAGTATTTT. Translated: CSATRGEVRKDTQYF.

This clonotype has just a few counts. The chain couples TRBV7-9 to TRBJ1-2; a possible D gene is TRBD1 (6 bases). This CDR3 is 11 amino acids long. Looked up from germline, CDR1 is SEHNR and CDR2 is FQNEAQ (reference sequence). V was clipped by 7 bases and J by 3 bases, with 6 bases between them. CDR3 in DNA: TGTGCCAGCACAGGGGACTATGGCTACACCTTC. Translation gives CASTGDYGYTF.

This clonotype was observed a few times. V is TRBV20-1 and J is TRBJ2-7; D gene uncertain. V gave up 3 bases and J gave up 4 bases, with 16 bases separating them. The germline V gene encodes CDR1 DFQATT and CDR2 SNEGSKA (reference sequence). CDR3 size: 14 residues. CDR3 region: CSASGPGVIYEQYF. DNA for the CDR3: TGCAGTGCTAGTGGTCCGGGCGTTATATACGAGCAGTACTTC.

The V call is TRBV5-1, the J call TRBJ2-7; D might be TRBD1 or TRBD2, each matching 6 bases. The CDR3 is 14 residues long. Trimming removed 2 bases from V and 5 bases from J, with 14 bases in between. The germline V gene encodes CDR1 SGHRS and CDR2 YFSETQ. The CDR3 DNA reads as TGCGCCAGCAGCTTACGGGGGCCCCCCAACGAGCAGTACTTC. Translation: CASSLRGPPNEQYF.

The CDR3 here is CASSQVGTAEAFF. CDR3 coding DNA: TGTGCCAGCAGCCAAGTTGGGACAGCCGAAGCTTTCTTT. The chain employs TRBV3-1 and TRBJ1-1; 7 bases fit TRBD1. This CDR3 has 13 amino acids. Germline-derived CDR1 and CDR2 are LGHDT and YNNKEL (reference sequence). V lost 1 base and J lost 8; bases outside the gene matches: 4.

As DNA, the CDR3 is TGCAGTGCTAGTAGGACAGGGGGCGGTGGAGAGCAGTTCTTC. Protein sequence: CSASRTGGGGEQFF. The chain combines TRBV20-1 with TRBJ2-1; 11 bases map to TRBD1. V lost 3 bases to trimming and J lost 10 bases; unmatched junction nucleotides: 8. Germline V gene sequence: CDR1 DFQATT, CDR2 SNEGSKA (reference sequence). This CDR3 has 14 amino acids.

The gene calls are TRBV6-6 and TRBJ2-7; D possibly corresponds to TRBD2 (6 bases). CDR3 length: 12 amino acids. V gave up 8 bases and J gave up 4 bases, with 12 bases separating them. Per the germline V gene, CDR1 is MNHNY and CDR2 is SVGAGI (reference sequence). The chain's CDR3 is CASHGTFYEQYF. The CDR3 DNA reads TGTGCCAGCCACGGGACTTTTTACGAGCAGTACTTC.

The V call is TRBV5-1, the J call TRBJ1-4; 7 nucleotides line up with TRBD1. The trim removed 4 bases at V and 8 bases at J, leaving 8 bases unmatched. CDR3 length: 14 residues. Germline assignment: CDR1 SGHRS and CDR2 YFSETQ. This CDR3 is CASSPPGQSEKLFF. The CDR3 bases are TGCGCCAGCAGCCCACCGGGACAGTCGGAAAAACTGTTTTTT.

This clonotype was found a few times. V is TRBV5-1 and J is TRBJ2-2, with D unclear. Trimming shortened V by 0 bases and J by 1 base, and 10 bases separated the two germline ends. The CDR3 totals 16 residues. Germline V gene sequence: CDR1 SGHRS, CDR2 YFSETQ. The CDR3 bases are TGCGCCAGCAGCTTGGCATCTAGTCTGAACACCGGGGAGCTGTTTTTT. Translation gives CASSLASSLNTGELFF.